Sequencing of this TCR beta chain was carried out in a study of human T cells and chemical hapten exposure. About the study: Researchers reported sensitizing a roughly 2 cm by roughly 2 cm upper inner arm skin site with 2% DPC. Study observations and caveats: Following DPC sensitization, TCRs present above 1 in 1000 frequency showed no change.

This clonotype was picked up many times. Its antigen remains unidentified. Time point here: patch test 3, about 24 weeks after DPC sensitization. This sample's treatment: therapeutic diphenylcyclopropenone sensitization with weekly scalp DPC. The germline V gene has CDR1 MNHNS and CDR2 SASEGT. The CDR3 sequence is 18 residues long. The V end lost 2 bases, the J end lost 0 bases, and 14 bases lay between the germline ends. Within the library, unique molecular identifiers were attached to each individual cDNA molecule. Original handling: Per-sample TCR counts ranged from about 23,224 to 750,000, median 95,638. A single record per CDR3 protein comes from TCRdb applying MiXCR to the RACE reads. Clone size and V and J calls follow TCRdb, not the original study. Of roughly 89,000 distinct CDR3 sequences in the sample, roughly 10% were seen once.

The origin of this receptor is a woman under 40 with alopecia areata. Some clones in this sample may be carry-over from other donors' samples. The chain employs TRBV6-1 and TRBJ2-6; possible D gene TRBD2, 6 bases. The material was whole blood, obtained in connection with sensitization to the hapten diphenylcyclopropenone (DPC). CDR3 in amino acids: CASSEKAGRGSGANVLTF. CDR3 nucleotides: TGTGCCAGCAGTGAAAAGGCGGGACGGGGCTCTGGGGCCAACGTCCTGACTTTC.